This is a list of T cell receptor beta chains from one sample in a study of siplizumab effects on memory and regulatory T cells. Sequencing was performed with immunoSEQ multiplex PCR; in TCRdb, only in-frame clones are kept and a portion is missing. The sample lists tens of thousands of clones, under 95% occurring once. Sample: CD8+ T cells sorted from blood. The receptors here all came from a human donor in good health. Both conserved end residues are trimmed from each CDR3.

v_gene: TRBV2; CDR3aa: ASSDSGTSGGSGELF
v_gene: TRBV5-5; CDR3aa: ASSFGTENQPQH
v_gene: TRBV7-9; CDR3aa: ASSSTKPDRGLSYNEQF
v_gene: TRBV19; CDR3aa: ASTPPGVPGELF
v_gene: TRBV10-1; CDR3aa: ASSEMLGENATNEKLF
v_gene: TRBV9; CDR3aa: ASSVGAVQETQY
v_gene: TRBV6-5; CDR3aa: ASSYDFGLAGLEQF
v_gene: TRBV19; CDR3aa: ASSSTGGPYNEQF
v_gene: TRBV19; CDR3aa: ASRGATEAF
v_gene: TRBV11-2; CDR3aa: ASSRFGGLPADLNTEAF
v_gene: TRBV5-6; CDR3aa: ASSLEVRETQY
v_gene: TRBV2; CDR3aa: ASSDSIPPTGELF
v_gene: TRBV5-5; CDR3aa: ASSHLAAYYGYT
v_gene: TRBV5-1; CDR3aa: ASSLAGTGSGETQY
v_gene: TRBV2; CDR3aa: ASSDRAGYGYT
v_gene: TRBV19; CDR3aa: ASSIKLNEKLF
v_gene: TRBV27; CDR3aa: ASSLTGQDYEQY
v_gene: TRBV4-1; CDR3aa: ASSLGRGEQY
v_gene: TRBV5-4; CDR3aa: ASSLGNSYEQY
v_gene: TRBV5-6; CDR3aa: ASSLWTDYGYT